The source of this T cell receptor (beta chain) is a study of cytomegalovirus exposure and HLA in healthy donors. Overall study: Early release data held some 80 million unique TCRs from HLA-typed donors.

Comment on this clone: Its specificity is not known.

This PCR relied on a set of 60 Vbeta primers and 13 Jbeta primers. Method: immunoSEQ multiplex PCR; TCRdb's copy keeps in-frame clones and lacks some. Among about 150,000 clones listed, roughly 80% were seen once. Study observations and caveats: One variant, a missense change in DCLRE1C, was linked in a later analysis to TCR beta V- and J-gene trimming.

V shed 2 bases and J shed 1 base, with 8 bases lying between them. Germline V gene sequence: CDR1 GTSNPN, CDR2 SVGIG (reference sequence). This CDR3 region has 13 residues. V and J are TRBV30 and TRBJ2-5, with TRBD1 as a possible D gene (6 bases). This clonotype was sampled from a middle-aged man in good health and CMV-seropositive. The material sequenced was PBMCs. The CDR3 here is CAWSPGAQETQYF. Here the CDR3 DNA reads TGTGCCTGGAGTCCAGGGGCCCAAGAGACCCAGTACTTC.